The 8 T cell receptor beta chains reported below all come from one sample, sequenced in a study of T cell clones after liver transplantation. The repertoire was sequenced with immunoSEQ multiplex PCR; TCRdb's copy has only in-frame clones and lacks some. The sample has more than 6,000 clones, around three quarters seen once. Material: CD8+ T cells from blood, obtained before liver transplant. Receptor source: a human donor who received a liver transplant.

The CDR3 loop reads CASSLNRDSSYNEQFF. The CDR3 DNA sequence: TGTGCCAGCAGCCTCAACCGGGACAGCTCCTACAATGAGCAGTTCTTC. The chain employs TRBV7-8 and TRBJ2-1; TRBD1 agrees at 7 bases. The V gene end was trimmed by 5 bases and the J gene end by 0 bases; junction bases not matched to a gene: 7. The V gene's germline CDR1 is SGHVS and CDR2 FQNEAQ. CDR3 length: 16 amino acids.

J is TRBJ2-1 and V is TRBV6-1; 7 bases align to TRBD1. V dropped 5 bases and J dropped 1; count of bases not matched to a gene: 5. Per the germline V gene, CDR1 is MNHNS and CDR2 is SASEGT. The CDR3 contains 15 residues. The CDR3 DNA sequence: TGTGCCAGCAGTTTGGACAGGACATCCTACAATGAGCAGTTCTTC. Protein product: CASSLDRTSYNEQFF.

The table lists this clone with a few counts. CDR3 coding DNA: TGTGCCAGCAGTAAGGGGGTGACAGGGGAAAAACTGTTTTTT. This codes for CASSKGVTGEKLFF. The chain couples TRBV6-5 to TRBJ1-4, with TRBD1 matching over 7 bases. J lost 8 bases, V lost 5 bases, and 8 bases had no gene match. This CDR3 region has 14 residues. The germline CDR1 and CDR2 sequences are MNHEY and SVGAGI.

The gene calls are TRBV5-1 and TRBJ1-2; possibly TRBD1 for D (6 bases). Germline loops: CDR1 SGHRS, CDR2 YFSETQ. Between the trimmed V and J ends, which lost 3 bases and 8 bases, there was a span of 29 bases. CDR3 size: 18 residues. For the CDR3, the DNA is TGCGCCAGCAGCTCCTTTACAGGGAATGCTAGGGTCGATATGGGCTACACCTTC. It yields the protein CASSSFTGNARVDMGYTF.

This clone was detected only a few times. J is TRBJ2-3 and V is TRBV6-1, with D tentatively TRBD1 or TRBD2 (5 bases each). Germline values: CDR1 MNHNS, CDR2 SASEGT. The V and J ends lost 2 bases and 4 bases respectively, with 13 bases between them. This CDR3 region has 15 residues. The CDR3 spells CASSEIEGTADTQYF. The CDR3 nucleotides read TGTGCCAGCAGTGAAATCGAGGGGACGGCAGATACGCAGTATTTT.

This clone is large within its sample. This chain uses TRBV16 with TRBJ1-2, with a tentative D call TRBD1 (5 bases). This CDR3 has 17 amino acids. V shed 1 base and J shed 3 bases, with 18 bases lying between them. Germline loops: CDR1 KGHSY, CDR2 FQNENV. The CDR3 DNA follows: TGTGCCAGCAGCCAATTCCTCCGGGGCTCAAAGGACTATGGCTACACCTTC. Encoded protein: CASSQFLRGSKDYGYTF.

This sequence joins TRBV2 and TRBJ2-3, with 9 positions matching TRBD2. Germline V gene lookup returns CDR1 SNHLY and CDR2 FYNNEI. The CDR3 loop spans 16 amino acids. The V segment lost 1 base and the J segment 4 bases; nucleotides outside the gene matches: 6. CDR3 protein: CASSEEGSGGSDTQYF. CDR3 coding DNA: TGTGCCAGCAGTGAAGAGGGTAGCGGGGGTTCAGATACGCAGTATTTT. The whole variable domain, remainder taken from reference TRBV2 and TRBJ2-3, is EPEVTQTPSHQVTQMGQEVILRCVPISNHLYFYWYRQILGQKVEFLVSFYNNEISEKSEIFDDQFSVERPDGSNFTLKIRSTKLEDSAMYFCASSEEGSGGSDTQYFGPGTRLTVL.

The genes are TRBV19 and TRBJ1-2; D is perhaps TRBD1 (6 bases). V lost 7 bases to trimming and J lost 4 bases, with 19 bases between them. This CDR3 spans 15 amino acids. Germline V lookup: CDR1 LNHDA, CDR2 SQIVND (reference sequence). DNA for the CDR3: TGTGCCAGTACCGTCGGACAGTTCGATTCCTATGGCTACACCTTC. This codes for CASTVGQFDSYGYTF.